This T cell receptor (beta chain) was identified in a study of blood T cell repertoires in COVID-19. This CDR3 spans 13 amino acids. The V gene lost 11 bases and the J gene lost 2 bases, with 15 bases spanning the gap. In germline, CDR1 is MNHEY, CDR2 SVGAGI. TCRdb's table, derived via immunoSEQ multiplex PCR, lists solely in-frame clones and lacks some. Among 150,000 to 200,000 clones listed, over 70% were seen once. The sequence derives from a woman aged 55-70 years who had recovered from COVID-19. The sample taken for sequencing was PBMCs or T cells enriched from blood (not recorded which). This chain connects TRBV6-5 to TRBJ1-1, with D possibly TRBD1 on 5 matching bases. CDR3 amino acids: CALAGRVNTEAFF. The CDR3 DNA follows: TGTGCCCTGGCGGGGCGAGTTAACACTGAAGCTTTCTTT.